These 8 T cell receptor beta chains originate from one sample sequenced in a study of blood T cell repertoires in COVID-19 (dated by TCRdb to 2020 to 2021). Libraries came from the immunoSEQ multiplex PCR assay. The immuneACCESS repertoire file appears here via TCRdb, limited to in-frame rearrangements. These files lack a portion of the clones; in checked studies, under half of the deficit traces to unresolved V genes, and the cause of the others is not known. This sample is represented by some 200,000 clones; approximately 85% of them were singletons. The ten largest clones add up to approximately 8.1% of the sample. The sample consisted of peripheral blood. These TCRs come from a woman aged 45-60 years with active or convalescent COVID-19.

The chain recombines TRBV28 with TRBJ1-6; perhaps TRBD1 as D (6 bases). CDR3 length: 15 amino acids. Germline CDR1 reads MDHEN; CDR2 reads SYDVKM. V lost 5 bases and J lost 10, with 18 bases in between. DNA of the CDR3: TGTGCCAGCAGTAAACCCAGGGGCGGCGGATCACCCCTCCACTTT. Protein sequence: CASSKPRGGGSPLHF.

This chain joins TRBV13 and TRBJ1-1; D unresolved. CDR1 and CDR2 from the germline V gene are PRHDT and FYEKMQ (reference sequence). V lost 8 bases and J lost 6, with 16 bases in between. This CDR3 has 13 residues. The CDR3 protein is CASFKLSVAEAFF. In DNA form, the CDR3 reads TGTGCCAGCTTTAAACTCTCCGTCGCTGAAGCTTTCTTT.

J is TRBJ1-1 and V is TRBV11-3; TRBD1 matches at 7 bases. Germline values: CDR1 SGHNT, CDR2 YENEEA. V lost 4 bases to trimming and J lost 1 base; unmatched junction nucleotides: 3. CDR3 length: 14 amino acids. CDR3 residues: CASSSTGANTEAFF. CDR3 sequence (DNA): TGTGCCAGCAGCTCAACAGGGGCGAACACTGAAGCTTTCTTT. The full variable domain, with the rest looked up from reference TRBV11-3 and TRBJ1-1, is EAGVVQSPRYKIIEKKQPVAFWCNPISGHNTLYWYLQNLGQGPELLIRYENEEAVDDSQLPKDRFSAERLKGVDSTLKIQPAELGDSAVYLCASSSTGANTEAFFGQGTRLTVV.

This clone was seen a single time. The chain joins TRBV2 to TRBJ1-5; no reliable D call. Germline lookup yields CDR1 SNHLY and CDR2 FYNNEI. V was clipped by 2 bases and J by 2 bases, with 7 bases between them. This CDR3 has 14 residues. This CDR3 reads CASSETRGNQPQHF. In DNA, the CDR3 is TGTGCCAGCAGTGAAACTCGTGGCAATCAGCCCCAGCATTTT.

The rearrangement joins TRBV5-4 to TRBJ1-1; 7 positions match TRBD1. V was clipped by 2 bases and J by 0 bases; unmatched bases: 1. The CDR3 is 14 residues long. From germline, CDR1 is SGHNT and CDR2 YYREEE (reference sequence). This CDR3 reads CASSFRGVNTEAFF. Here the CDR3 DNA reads TGTGCCAGCAGCTTCAGGGGGGTGAACACTGAAGCTTTCTTT.

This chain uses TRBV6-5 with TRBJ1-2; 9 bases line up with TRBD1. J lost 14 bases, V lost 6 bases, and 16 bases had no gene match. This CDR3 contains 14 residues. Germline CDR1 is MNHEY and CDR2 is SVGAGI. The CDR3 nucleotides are TGTGCCAGCAGGACTCCGGGACAGGGTGGCTATGGGACCTTC. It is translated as CASRTPGQGGYGTF.

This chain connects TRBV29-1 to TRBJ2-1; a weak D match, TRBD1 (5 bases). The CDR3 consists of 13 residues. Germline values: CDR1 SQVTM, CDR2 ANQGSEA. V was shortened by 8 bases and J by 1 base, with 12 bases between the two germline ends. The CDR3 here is CSLLPGSYNEQFF. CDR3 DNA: TGCAGCCTACTCCCAGGGTCCTACAATGAGCAGTTCTTC.

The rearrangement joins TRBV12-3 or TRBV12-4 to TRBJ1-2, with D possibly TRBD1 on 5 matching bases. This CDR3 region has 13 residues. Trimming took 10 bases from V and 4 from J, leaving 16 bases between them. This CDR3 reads CATRVGEPYGYTF. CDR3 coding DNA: TGTGCCACCAGGGTAGGGGAACCCTATGGCTACACCTTC.